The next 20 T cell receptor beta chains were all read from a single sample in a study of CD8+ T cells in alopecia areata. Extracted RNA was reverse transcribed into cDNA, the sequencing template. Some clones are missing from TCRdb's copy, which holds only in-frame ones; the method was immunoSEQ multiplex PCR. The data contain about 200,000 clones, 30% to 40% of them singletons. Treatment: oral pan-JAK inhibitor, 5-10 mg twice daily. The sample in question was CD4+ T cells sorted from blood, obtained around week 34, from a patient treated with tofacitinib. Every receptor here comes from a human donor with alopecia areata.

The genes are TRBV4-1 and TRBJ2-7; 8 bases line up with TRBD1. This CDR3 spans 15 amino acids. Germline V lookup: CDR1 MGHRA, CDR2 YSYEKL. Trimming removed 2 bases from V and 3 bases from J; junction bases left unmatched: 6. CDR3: CASSQPRTGNYEQYF. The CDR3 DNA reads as TGCGCCAGCAGCCAACCGCGGACAGGGAACTACGAGCAGTACTTC.

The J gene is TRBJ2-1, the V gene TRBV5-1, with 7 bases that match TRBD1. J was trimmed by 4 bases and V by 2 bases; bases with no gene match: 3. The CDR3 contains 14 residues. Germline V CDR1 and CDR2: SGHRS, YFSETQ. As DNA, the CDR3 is TGCGCCAGCAGCTTAGGACAGGAATACAATGAGCAGTTCTTC. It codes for CASSLGQEYNEQFF.

CDR3 DNA: TGTGCTAGTGGTGGGGGAGCGGGAGATGGGTACGAGCAGTACTTC. Its protein is CASGGGAGDGYEQYF. The rearrangement joins TRBV12-5 to TRBJ2-7; 8 nucleotides agree with TRBD2. Trimming cost V 5 bases and J 4 bases; bases outside gene matches: 10. The V gene's germline CDR1 is LGHNT and CDR2 FRNRAP. This CDR3 region has 15 residues.

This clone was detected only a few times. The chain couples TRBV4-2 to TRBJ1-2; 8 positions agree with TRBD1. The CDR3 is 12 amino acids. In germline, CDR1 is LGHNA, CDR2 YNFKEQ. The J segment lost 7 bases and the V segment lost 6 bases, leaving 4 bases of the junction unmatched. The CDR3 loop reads CASRPQGAGYTF. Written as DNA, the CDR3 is TGTGCCAGCAGACCCCAGGGGGCTGGCTACACCTTC.

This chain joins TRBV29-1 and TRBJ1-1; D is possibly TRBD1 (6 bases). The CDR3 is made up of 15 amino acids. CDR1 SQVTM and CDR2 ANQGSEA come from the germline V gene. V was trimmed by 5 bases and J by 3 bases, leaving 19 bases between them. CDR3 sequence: CSVLTTWPGDTEAFF. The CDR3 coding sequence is TGCAGCGTTCTCACCACCTGGCCAGGGGACACTGAAGCTTTCTTT.

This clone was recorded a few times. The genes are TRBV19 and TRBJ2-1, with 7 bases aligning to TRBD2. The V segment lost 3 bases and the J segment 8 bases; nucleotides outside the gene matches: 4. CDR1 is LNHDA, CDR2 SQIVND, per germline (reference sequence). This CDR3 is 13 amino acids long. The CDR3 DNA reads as TGTGCCAGTAGTATGACTAGCTCATATGAGCAGTTCTTC. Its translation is CASSMTSSYEQFF. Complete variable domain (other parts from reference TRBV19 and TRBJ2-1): DGGITQSPKYLFRKEGQNVTLSCEQNLNHDAMYWYRQDPGQGLRLIYYSQIVNDFQKGDIAEGYSVSREKKESFPLTVTSAQKNPTAFYLCASSMTSSYEQFFGPGTRLTVL.

This CDR3 is CASSNPGQVRPYEQYF. CDR3 nucleotides: TGTGCCAGCAGCAACCCGGGACAGGTTAGACCCTACGAGCAGTACTTC. The chain carries TRBV21-1 and TRBJ2-7; the table's D call of TRBD1 was not tested on the DNA. TRBV21-1 is labeled a pseudogene. The CDR3 covers 16 residues.

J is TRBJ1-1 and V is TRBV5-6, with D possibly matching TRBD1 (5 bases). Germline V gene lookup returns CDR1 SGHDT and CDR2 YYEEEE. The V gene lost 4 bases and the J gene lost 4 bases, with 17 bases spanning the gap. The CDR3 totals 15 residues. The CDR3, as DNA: TGTGCCAGCAGCCCCAGACAGCCTGGATCCACTGAAGCTTTCTTT. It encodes CASSPRQPGSTEAFF.

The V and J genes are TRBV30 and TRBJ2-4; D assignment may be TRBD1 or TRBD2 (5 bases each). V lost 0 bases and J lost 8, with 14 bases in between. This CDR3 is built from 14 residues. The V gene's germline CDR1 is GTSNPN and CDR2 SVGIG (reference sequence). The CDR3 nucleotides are TGTGCCTGGAGTGTAAGGGGTCGAGGGGACATTCAGTACTTC. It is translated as CAWSVRGRGDIQYF.

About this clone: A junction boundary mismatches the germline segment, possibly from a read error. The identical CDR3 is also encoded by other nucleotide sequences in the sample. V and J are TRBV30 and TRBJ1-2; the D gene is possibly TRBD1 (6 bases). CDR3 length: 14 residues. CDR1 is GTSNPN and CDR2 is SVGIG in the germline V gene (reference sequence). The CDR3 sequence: CAWSSGGAGYGYTF. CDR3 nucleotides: TGTGCCTGGAGTTCTGGGGGGGCCGGCTATGGCTACACCTTT.

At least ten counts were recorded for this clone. The CDR3 spells CASSQEVRGNGYTF. In nucleotides, the CDR3 is TGTGCCAGCAGCCAAGAGGTCAGAGGGAATGGCTACACCTTC. The rearrangement links TRBV4-2 to TRBJ1-2; D remains ambiguous. This CDR3 is built from 14 residues. The V end lost 0 bases, the J end lost 6 bases, and 11 bases lay between the germline ends. Germline CDR1 LGHNA, CDR2 YNFKEQ.

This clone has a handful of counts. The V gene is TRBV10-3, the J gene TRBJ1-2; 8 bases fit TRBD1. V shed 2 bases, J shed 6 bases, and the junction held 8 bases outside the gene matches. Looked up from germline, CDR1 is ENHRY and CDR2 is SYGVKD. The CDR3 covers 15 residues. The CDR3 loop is CAISEPWTGQDGYTF. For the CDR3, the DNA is TGTGCCATCAGTGAGCCCTGGACAGGGCAGGATGGCTACACCTTC.

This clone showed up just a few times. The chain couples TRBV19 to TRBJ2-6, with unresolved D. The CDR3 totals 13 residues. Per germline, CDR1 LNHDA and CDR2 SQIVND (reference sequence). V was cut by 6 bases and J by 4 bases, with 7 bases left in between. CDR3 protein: CASRVGGANVLTF. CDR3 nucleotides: TGTGCCAGTAGGGTAGGAGGGGCCAACGTCCTGACTTTC.

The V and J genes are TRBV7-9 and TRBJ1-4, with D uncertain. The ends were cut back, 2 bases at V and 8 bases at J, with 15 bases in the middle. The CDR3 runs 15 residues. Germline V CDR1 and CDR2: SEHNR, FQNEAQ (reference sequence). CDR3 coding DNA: TGTGCCAGCAGCTTATCCTCCCAGTCTTCGGAAAAACTGTTTTTT. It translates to CASSLSSQSSEKLFF.

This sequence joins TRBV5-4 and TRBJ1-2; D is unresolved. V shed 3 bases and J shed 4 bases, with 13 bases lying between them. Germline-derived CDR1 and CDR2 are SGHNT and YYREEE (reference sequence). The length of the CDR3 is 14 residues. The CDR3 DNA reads TGTGCCAGCAGCTCGTACACGGACGGCTATGGCTACACCTTC. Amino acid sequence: CASSSYTDGYGYTF.

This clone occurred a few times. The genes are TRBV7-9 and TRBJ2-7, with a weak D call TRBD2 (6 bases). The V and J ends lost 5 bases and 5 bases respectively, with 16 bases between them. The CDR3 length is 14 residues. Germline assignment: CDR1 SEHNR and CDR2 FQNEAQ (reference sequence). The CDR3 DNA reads TGTGCCAGCAGCCTTAGTGGAGGGTTCGACGAGCAGTACTTC. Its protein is CASSLSGGFDEQYF.

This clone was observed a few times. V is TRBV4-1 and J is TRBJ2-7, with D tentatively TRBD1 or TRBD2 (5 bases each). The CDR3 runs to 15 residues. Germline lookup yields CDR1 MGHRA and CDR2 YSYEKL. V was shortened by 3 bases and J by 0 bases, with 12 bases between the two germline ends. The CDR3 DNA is TGCGCCAGCAGCCAGACCGAGGGGAGCTCCTACGAGCAGTACTTC. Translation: CASSQTEGSSYEQYF.

The CDR3 protein is CASSQEGGNYGYTF. CDR3 coding DNA: TGTGCCAGCAGCCAAGAAGGCGGAAACTATGGCTACACCTTC. The chain carries TRBV4-2 and TRBJ1-2; D remains ambiguous. This CDR3 spans 14 amino acids. Germline CDR1 reads LGHNA; CDR2 reads YNFKEQ. The V gene lost 0 bases and the J gene lost 2 bases, with 7 bases spanning the gap.

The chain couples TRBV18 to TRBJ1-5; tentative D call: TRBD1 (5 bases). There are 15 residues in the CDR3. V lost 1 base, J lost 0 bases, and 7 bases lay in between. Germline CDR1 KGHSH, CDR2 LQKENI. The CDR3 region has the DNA TGTGCCAGCTCACCACGAGGGGATAGCAATCAGCCCCAGCATTTT. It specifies CASSPRGDSNQPQHF.

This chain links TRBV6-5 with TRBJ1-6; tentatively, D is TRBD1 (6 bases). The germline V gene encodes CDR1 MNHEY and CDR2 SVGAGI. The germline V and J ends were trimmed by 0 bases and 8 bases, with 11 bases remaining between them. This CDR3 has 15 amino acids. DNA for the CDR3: TGTGCCAGCAGTTACTCTTGGAGGGGGGATTCACCCCTCCACTTT. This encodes CASSYSWRGDSPLHF.